The clone carrying this T cell receptor beta chain has a count of ten or more. The target antigen is unknown. The authors ran a second PCR of 7 to 11 cycles using a sample-barcoded 5' primer and a J-beta primer mix. TCRdb re-analysed the 5' RACE reads in MiXCR, keeping a single row per CDR3 protein. The table includes some 900,000 distinct CDR3 sequences, around 48% detected once. No fewer than 5.5 micrograms of total RNA were isolated from every sample. This sample is part of a study of blood T cells in healthy people across ages. Study-level results: The study lacked donor CMV status, which possibly confounded expanded clonotype changes.

Germline CDR1 reads SEHNR; CDR2 reads FQNEAQ (reference sequence). The CDR3 is made up of 15 amino acids. With V trimmed by 5 bases and J by 6 bases, 8 bases remained unmatched. The TCR comes from a man aged 25-45 years in good health. The chain is built from TRBV7-9 and TRBJ1-2; 11 bases map to TRBD1. Sequenced: blood. The CDR3 nucleotides read TGTGCCAGCAGCCCGAGGACAGGGGGCTTGAATGGCTACACCTTC. Translation: CASSPRTGGLNGYTF.